The 24 T cell receptor beta chains given below trace back to one sample, sequenced in a study of blood T cell repertoires in COVID-19. The repertoire was sequenced with immunoSEQ multiplex PCR; TCRdb's copy has only in-frame clones and lacks some. The profile covers about 98,000 clones, with about 90% appearing a single time and around 4% taken by the ten largest. The specimen was peripheral blood. Receptor source: a man between 18 and 35 years old with acute or convalescent COVID-19.

The rearrangement uses TRBV5-4 and TRBJ2-7; 9 positions agree with TRBD2. Germline V gene sequence: CDR1 SGHNT, CDR2 YYREEE (reference sequence). With 4 bases clipped from V and 4 bases from J, the junction kept 12 bases outside the gene matches. CDR3 length: 16 amino acids. The CDR3 DNA reads as TGTGCCAGCAGCCCATCCCCTGCGGGGGGGGGATACGAGCAGTACTTC. Protein sequence: CASSPSPAGGGYEQYF.

The J gene is TRBJ1-2, the V gene TRBV27; 9 bases align to TRBD1. The CDR3 totals 14 residues. V lost 1 base and J lost 5; bases outside the gene matches: 2. CDR1 MNHEY and CDR2 SMNVEV come from the germline V gene (reference sequence). The CDR3 protein is CASSLLGQGYGYTF. CDR3 in DNA: TGTGCCAGCAGTTTATTAGGACAGGGGTATGGCTACACCTTC.

The V call is TRBV7-8, the J call TRBJ1-2; D may be TRBD1 (6 bases). Trimming took 6 bases from V and 4 from J, leaving 12 bases between them. Germline values: CDR1 SGHVS, CDR2 FQNEAQ. CDR3 length equals 13 residues. The CDR3 DNA follows: TGTGCCAGCAGTTCAGGGACACTCTATGGCTACACCTTC. The encoded protein is CASSSGTLYGYTF.

This clone appeared a single time. The CDR3 nucleotides are TGTGCCAGCAGCTTGTTGCTAGCGGGGACCTACGAGCAGTACTTC. Translated: CASSLLLAGTYEQYF. The V gene is TRBV5-6, the J gene TRBJ2-7, with TRBD2 identical over 9 bases. The CDR3 is 15 amino acids. Germline CDR1 SGHDT, CDR2 YYEEEE. With V trimmed by 1 base and J by 2 bases, 4 bases remained unmatched.

V gene TRBV6-5 combines with J gene TRBJ1-2; perhaps TRBD1 as D (6 bases). Germline V gene sequence: CDR1 MNHEY, CDR2 SVGAGI. The ends were cut back, 5 bases at V and 5 bases at J, with 15 bases in the middle. CDR3 length equals 14 residues. CDR3 amino acids: CASSNGGRGYGYTF. The CDR3 DNA is TGTGCCAGCAGTAATGGGGGCAGGGGTTATGGCTACACCTTC.

The V gene is TRBV5-1, the J gene TRBJ1-4, with no clear D. Per germline, CDR1 SGHRS and CDR2 YFSETQ. V lost 0 bases and J 1 base, leaving 10 bases between the germline ends. This CDR3 is built from 16 residues. The CDR3 loop reads CASSLGERVTNEKLFF. The CDR3 coding sequence is TGCGCCAGCAGCTTGGGGGAGAGGGTAACTAATGAAAAACTGTTTTTT.

The chain is built from TRBV6-1 and TRBJ2-1, with TRBD1 matching 9 bases. Losses at the gene ends were 3 bases for V and 10 bases for J; bases not matched to a gene: 16. Germline CDR1 and CDR2: MNHNS and SASEGT. The CDR3 runs 17 residues. CDR3 residues: CASSEEETGGNRGEQFF. The CDR3 DNA reads TGTGCCAGCAGTGAGGAAGAAACAGGGGGCAATAGAGGAGAGCAGTTCTTC.

V usage is TRBV5-1 and J usage is TRBJ2-1, with 11 bases matching TRBD1. V dropped 4 bases and J dropped 6; count of bases not matched to a gene: 3. The length of the CDR3 is 14 residues. Per germline, CDR1 SGHRS and CDR2 YFSETQ. The CDR3: CASSVGTGGNEQFF. CDR3 nucleotides: TGCGCCAGCAGCGTCGGGACAGGGGGCAATGAGCAGTTCTTC.

The V and J genes are TRBV3-1 (or the pseudogene TRBV3-2) and TRBJ2-7; D might be TRBD2 (6 bases). CDR3 length equals 20 residues. Germline assignment: CDR1 LGHDT and CDR2 YNNKEL (reference sequence). V lost 1 base, J lost 4 bases, and 29 bases lay in between. The CDR3 sequence: CASSQVAFGGPRISSYEQYF. The CDR3 DNA sequence: TGTGCCAGCAGCCAAGTGGCCTTTGGAGGGCCTAGGATATCTTCTTACGAGCAGTACTTC.

This clone was picked up one time. CDR3 protein: CASSLSVGGRTDTQYF. CDR3 DNA sequence: TGTGCCAGCAGTTTATCGGTGGGGGGGCGCACAGATACGCAGTATTTT. V and J are TRBV27 and TRBJ2-3; weak D call: TRBD2 (7 bases). The CDR3 totals 16 residues. V lost 0 bases and J 1 base, leaving 11 bases between the germline ends. Germline loops: CDR1 MNHEY, CDR2 SMNVEV (reference sequence).

The rearrangement joins TRBV6-1 to TRBJ1-1; the D is unclear. CDR1 and CDR2 (germline): MNHNS, SASEGT. The CDR3 spans 19 residues. V lost 1 base to trimming and J lost 0 bases, with 21 bases between them. For the CDR3, the DNA is TGTGCCAGCAGTGAAGTAAATCCCCTTAGACTGTTTATGAACACTGAAGCTTTCTTT. As protein: CASSEVNPLRLFMNTEAFF.

This chain links TRBV19 with TRBJ2-7; D is undetermined. The germline V gene has CDR1 LNHDA and CDR2 SQIVND (reference sequence). Trimming removed 7 bases at V and 2 bases at J, with 18 bases between. The CDR3 totals 15 residues. DNA for the CDR3: TGTGCCAGTACCCCAATAGTTTGGGCGACCTACGAGCAGTACTTC. This codes for CASTPIVWATYEQYF.

V and J are TRBV5-1 and TRBJ1-1, with a possible D match to TRBD1 (6 bases). V shed 0 bases and J shed 0 bases, with 12 bases lying between them. Per germline, CDR1 SGHRS and CDR2 YFSETQ. CDR3 length: 16 residues. The CDR3 here is CASSLVTGTLNTEAFF. The CDR3 region has the DNA TGCGCCAGCAGCTTGGTAACAGGGACCCTGAACACTGAAGCTTTCTTT.

There are many counts of this clone. The genes are TRBV7-9 and TRBJ2-5; 7 nucleotides match TRBD2. CDR1 SEHNR and CDR2 FQNEAQ come from the germline V gene (reference sequence). J lost 4 bases, V lost 5 bases, and 7 bases had no gene match. CDR3 size: 14 residues. The CDR3 nucleotides read TGTGCCAGCAGCCCCGGGGAGCGGGGAGAGACCCAGTACTTC. It translates to CASSPGERGETQYF.

This sequence joins TRBV9 and TRBJ2-2, with no clear D. This CDR3 region has 13 residues. Trimming left V 6 bases short and J 8 bases short, with 14 bases between. The germline V gene encodes CDR1 SGDLS and CDR2 YYNGEE. The CDR3 bases are TGTGCCAGCACCTCAGTAACACCAGGGGAGCTGTTTTTT. Its translation is CASTSVTPGELFF. Complete variable domain (other parts from reference TRBV9 and TRBJ2-2): DSGVTQTPKHLITATGQRVTLRCSPRSGDLSVYWYQQSLDQGLQFLIQYYNGEERAKGNILERFSAQQFPDLHSELNLSSLELGDSALYFCASTSVTPGELFFGEGSRLTVL.

This chain uses TRBV4-2 with TRBJ2-4; D ambiguous. Germline V CDR1 and CDR2: LGHNA, YNFKEQ. The length of the CDR3 is 15 residues. The ends were cut back, 1 base at V and 0 bases at J, with 7 bases in the middle. As DNA, the CDR3 is TGTGCCAGCAGCCAAGGCGGTATAGCCAAAAACATTCAGTACTTC. It codes for CASSQGGIAKNIQYF.

This clone was seen only a few times. V is TRBV5-4 and J is TRBJ2-1, with TRBD2 as a possible D gene (5 bases). The V gene lost 4 bases and the J gene lost 8 bases, with 16 bases spanning the gap. There are 14 residues in the CDR3. Per germline, CDR1 SGHNT and CDR2 YYREEE (reference sequence). In DNA form, the CDR3 reads TGTGCCAGCAGCGACCGAACTAGAAGTGATGAGCAGTTCTTC. Translation gives CASSDRTRSDEQFF. The complete variable domain, with remaining parts taken from reference TRBV5-4 and TRBJ2-1, reads ETGVTQSPTHLIKTRGQQVTLRCSSQSGHNTVSWYQQALGQGPQFIFQYYREEENGRGNFPPRFSGLQFPNYSSELNVNALELDDSALYLCASSDRTRSDEQFFGPGTRLTVL.

The V and J genes are TRBV11-2 and TRBJ1-6, with 11 nucleotides matching TRBD1. CDR1 and CDR2 from the germline V gene are SGHAT and FQNNGV. With V trimmed by 1 base and J by 6 bases, 5 bases remained unmatched. The CDR3 contains 17 residues. As DNA, the CDR3 is TGTGCCAGCAGCTTAGCCGCCGGACAGGGGGCTAATTCACCCCTCCACTTT. It is translated as CASSLAAGQGANSPLHF.

The chain links TRBV3-1 (or the pseudogene TRBV3-2) to TRBJ2-7; a weak D match, TRBD1 (9 bases). Germline V gene lookup returns CDR1 LGHDT and CDR2 YNNKEL (reference sequence). CDR3 length: 19 residues. V was pared by 0 bases and J by 5 bases, with 26 bases between. The CDR3 DNA sequence: TGTGCCAGCAGCCAAGAGAAATTTTTAGCGGGACAGGGCGTCCACGAGCAGTACTTC. Its translation is CASSQEKFLAGQGVHEQYF.

The V gene is TRBV5-8, the J gene TRBJ1-1; D gene unclear. The CDR3 has 13 amino acids. The germline gives CDR1 SGHTS, CDR2 YDEGEE. Trimming stripped 3 bases from V and 3 bases from J, with 9 bases between. CDR3 in amino acids: CASSSLVDTEAFF. In DNA, the CDR3 is TGTGCCAGCAGCTCCCTAGTGGACACTGAAGCTTTCTTT.

V usage is TRBV29-1 and J usage is TRBJ2-3; D uncertain. CDR1 is SQVTM and CDR2 is ANQGSEA in the germline V gene. V lost 4 bases, J lost 0 bases, and 11 bases lay in between. This CDR3 spans 14 amino acids. CDR3 loop: CSVVSGRSTDTQYF. Written as DNA, the CDR3 is TGCAGCGTTGTCTCCGGTCGGAGCACAGATACGCAGTATTTT.

The sample holds one count of this clone. The chain uses TRBV4-1 and TRBJ1-2; 8 nucleotides match TRBD1. CDR3 length equals 16 residues. The germline gives CDR1 MGHRA, CDR2 YSYEKL. V was pared by 0 bases and J by 5 bases, with 8 bases of the junction left unmatched. CDR3 amino acids: CASSQDRTGWRYGYTF. CDR3 sequence (DNA): TGCGCCAGCAGCCAAGATAGGACAGGGTGGAGATATGGCTACACCTTC.

V is TRBV5-6 and J is TRBJ1-6, with a possible D match to TRBD1 (6 bases). Trimming removed 3 bases from V and 7 bases from J, with 17 bases in between. Germline V gene lookup returns CDR1 SGHDT and CDR2 YYEEEE. The CDR3 contains 16 residues. The CDR3 nucleotides read TGTGCCAGCAGCTCCCTAACAGGGAAATTAAATTCACCCCTCCACTTT. Protein sequence: CASSSLTGKLNSPLHF.

The chain uses TRBV19 and TRBJ1-1; the match to TRBD1 covers 7 bases. CDR1 is LNHDA and CDR2 is SQIVND in the germline V gene (reference sequence). This CDR3 is built from 15 residues. Losses at the gene ends were 5 bases for V and 1 base for J; bases not matched to a gene: 7. The CDR3 coding sequence is TGTGCCAGTAGTGTACTGGACAGGCCGAACACTGAAGCTTTCTTT. As protein: CASSVLDRPNTEAFF.